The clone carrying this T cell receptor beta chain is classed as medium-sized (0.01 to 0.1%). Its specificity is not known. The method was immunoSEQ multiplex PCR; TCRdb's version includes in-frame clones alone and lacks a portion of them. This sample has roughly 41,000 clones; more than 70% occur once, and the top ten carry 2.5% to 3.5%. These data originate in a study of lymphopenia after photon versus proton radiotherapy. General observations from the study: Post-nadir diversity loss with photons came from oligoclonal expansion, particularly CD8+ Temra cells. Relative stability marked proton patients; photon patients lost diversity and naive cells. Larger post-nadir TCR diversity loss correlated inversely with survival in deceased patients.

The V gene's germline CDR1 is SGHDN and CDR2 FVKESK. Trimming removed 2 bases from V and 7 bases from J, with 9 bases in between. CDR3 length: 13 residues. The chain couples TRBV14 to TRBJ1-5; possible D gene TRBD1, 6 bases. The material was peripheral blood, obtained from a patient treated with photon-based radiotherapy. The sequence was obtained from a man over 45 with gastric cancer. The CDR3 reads CASSQFQGQPQHF. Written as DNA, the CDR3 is TGTGCCAGCAGCCAATTTCAGGGGCAGCCCCAGCATTTT.